This T cell receptor (beta chain) comes out of a study of CD4 T cells in relation to SARS-CoV-2 and coronaviruses. About the study: Negative control cultures got HIV-1 Nef peptides or no peptide.

Concerning this clone itself: Its matching antigen is unknown.

Before the COVID-19 pandemic, during about 2011-2019, CD4+ T cells were taken from unexposed donors. After ten to eleven days of culture, CD4+ T cells were isolated. CDR1 SEHNR and CDR2 FQNEAQ come from the germline V gene (reference sequence). Trimming removed 3 bases at V and 0 bases at J, with 8 bases between. The CDR3 length is 14 residues. TCRdb keeps only in-frame clones here, not all; method: immunoSEQ multiplex PCR. The sample includes under 20,000 clones, 70% to 80% of them seen just once. The chain recombines TRBV7-9 with TRBJ1-1; D is unresolved. The sample consisted of CD4+ T cells from PBMCs, cultured in vitro. The source of this sequence is a human donor in good health. CDR3 region: CASSFDNLNTEAFF. The CDR3 DNA is TGTGCCAGCAGCTTTGACAATTTGAACACTGAAGCTTTCTTT.